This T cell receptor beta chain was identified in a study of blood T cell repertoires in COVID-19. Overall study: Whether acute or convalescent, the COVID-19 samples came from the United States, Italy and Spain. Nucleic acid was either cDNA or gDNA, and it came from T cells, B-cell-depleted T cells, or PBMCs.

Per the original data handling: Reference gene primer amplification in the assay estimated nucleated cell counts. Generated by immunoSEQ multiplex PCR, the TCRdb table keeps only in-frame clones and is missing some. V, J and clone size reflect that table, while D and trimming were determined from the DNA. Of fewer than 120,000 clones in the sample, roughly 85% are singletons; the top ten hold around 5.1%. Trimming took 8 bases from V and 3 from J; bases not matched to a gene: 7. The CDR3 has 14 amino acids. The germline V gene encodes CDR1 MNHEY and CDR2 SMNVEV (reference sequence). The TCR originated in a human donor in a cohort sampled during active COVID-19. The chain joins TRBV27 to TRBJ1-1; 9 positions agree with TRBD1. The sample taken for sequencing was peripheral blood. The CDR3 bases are TGTGCCAGCTTGGCGGACAGGGGAGACACTGAAGCTTTCTTT. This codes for CASLADRGDTEAFF.